These 4 T cell receptor beta chains came from one sample sequenced in a study of identical twins. TCRdb ran MiXCR on the 5' RACE reads and lists one entry per CDR3 protein. The sample lists some 590,000 distinct CDR3 sequences; 9.6% were seen once. This same sample was also taken into another study, of yellow fever vaccine responses in identical twins.

Sequenced material: PBMCs. These receptors were collected from a woman younger than 35 in good health.

This clonotype was observed at least ten times. The gene calls are TRBV9 and TRBJ1-2; D ambiguous. Germline V lookup: CDR1 SGDLS, CDR2 YYNGEE. The V end lost 4 bases, the J end lost 0 bases, and 10 bases lay between the germline ends. This CDR3 spans 14 amino acids. The DNA for the CDR3 is TGTGCCAGCAGCCGAAAGGGCCCTAACTATGGCTACACCTTC. Translated: CASSRKGPNYGYTF.

This clonotype was counted between two and nine times. The chain links TRBV19 to TRBJ1-5, with D perhaps TRBD1 (6 bases). Trimming took 7 bases from V and 4 from J, leaving 11 bases between them. Germline V lookup: CDR1 LNHDA, CDR2 SQIVND (reference sequence). This CDR3 has 13 residues. CDR3 loop: CASIPRGNQPQHF. CDR3 coding DNA: TGTGCCAGTATACCAAGGGGGAATCAGCCCCAGCATTTT.

A note on this clonotype: With a much larger clone just one base away, this may be a read error. This chain connects TRBV6-2 or TRBV6-3 to TRBJ2-7, with a possible D match to TRBD2 (6 bases). Germline V gene data show CDR1 as MNHEY and CDR2 as SVGEGT. This CDR3 has 13 amino acids. Trimming removed 7 bases at V and 0 bases at J, with 10 bases between. CDR3 coding DNA: TGTGCCAGCATAACTAGCAGCTCCTACGAGCAGTACTTC. Translating gives CASITSSSYEQYF.

This clonotype was recorded a few times. The chain recombines TRBV29-1 with TRBJ2-7; possible D gene TRBD2, 7 bases. Germline V gene sequence: CDR1 SQVTM, CDR2 ANQGSEA. V was cut by 6 bases and J by 3 bases, with 15 bases left in between. The CDR3 is 13 amino acids. CDR3 loop: CSVDGGAGYEQYF. CDR3 coding DNA: TGCAGCGTCGATGGGGGGGCTGGCTACGAGCAGTACTTC.